The clone carrying this TCR beta chain has only one observation. Its matching antigen is unknown. The entry originates in a study of shared clonotypes between healthy human individuals. Study-wide results and limits: Compared with clonotypes that all four donors shared, non-shared clonotypes had lower generation probabilities. Shared across several donors were about 4.8% of the naive CD4 clonotypes.

The naive CD8 fraction comprised CD45RO-negative cells positively selected for CCR7 and excluded terminally differentiated effector memory CD45RA+ cells. CDR3 length: 17 residues. Germline V gene data show CDR1 as LGHNA and CDR2 as YSLEER. Trimming shortened V by 0 bases and J by 0 bases, and 15 bases separated the two germline ends. Deep-level settings were used for running the assay. Produced via immunoSEQ multiplex PCR; TCRdb's table is partial and in-frame only. Among roughly 890,000 clones listed, around 92% were seen once. The chain recombines TRBV4-3 with TRBJ2-7, with a possible D match to TRBD2 (5 bases). The sequenced sample consisted of naive CD8+ T cells sorted from blood. This TCR was recovered from a man aged 25 to 40 in good health. For the CDR3, the DNA is TGCGCCAGCAGCCAAGATGTCGGCGGGCTTAGCTCCTACGAGCAGTACTTC. Translating it yields CASSQDVGGLSSYEQYF.